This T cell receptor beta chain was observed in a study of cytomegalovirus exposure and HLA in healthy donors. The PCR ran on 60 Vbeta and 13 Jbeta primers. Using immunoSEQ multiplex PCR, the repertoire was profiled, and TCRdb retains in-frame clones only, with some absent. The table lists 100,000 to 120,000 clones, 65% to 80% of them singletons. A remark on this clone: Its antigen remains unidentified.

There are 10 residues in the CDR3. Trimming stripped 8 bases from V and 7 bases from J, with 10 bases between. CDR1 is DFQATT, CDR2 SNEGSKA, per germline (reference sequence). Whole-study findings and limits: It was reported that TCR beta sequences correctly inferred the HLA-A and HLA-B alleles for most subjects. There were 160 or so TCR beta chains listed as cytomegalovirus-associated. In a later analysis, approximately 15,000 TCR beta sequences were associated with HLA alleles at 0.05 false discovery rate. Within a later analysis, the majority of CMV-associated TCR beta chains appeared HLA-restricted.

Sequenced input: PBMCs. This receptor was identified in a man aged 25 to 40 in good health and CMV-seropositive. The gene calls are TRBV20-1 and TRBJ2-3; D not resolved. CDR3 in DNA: TGCAGTTGCTATGAAAATACGCAGTATTTT. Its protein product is CSCYENTQYF.